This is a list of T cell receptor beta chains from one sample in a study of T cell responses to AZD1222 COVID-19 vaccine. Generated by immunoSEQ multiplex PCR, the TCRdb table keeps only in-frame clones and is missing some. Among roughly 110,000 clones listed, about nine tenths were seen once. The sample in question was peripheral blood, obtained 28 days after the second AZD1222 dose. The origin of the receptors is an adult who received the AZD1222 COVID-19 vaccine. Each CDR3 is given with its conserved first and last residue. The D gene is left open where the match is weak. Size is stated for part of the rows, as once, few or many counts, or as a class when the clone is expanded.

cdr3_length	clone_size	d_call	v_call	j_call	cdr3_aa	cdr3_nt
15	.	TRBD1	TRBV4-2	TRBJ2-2	CASSQGDRGPGELFF	TGTGCCAGCAGCCAAGGGGACAGGGGGCCCGGGGAGCTGTTTTTT
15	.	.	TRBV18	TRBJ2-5	CASSPPTGATATQYF	TGTGCCAGCTCACCACCGACGGGGGCTACAGCCACCCAGTACTTC
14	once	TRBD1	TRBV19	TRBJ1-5	CASSLARGLTPQHF	TGTGCCAGTAGCCTTGCCAGGGGGCTAACGCCCCAGCATTTT
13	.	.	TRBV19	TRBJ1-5	CASTQQGDQPQHF	TGTGCCAGTACCCAACAGGGAGATCAGCCCCAGCATTTT
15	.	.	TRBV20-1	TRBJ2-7	CSASSLSGELDEQYF	TGCAGTGCTAGTTCTTTGTCAGGGGAGTTAGACGAGCAGTACTTC
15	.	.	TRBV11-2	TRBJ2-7	CASSFPSVRPYEQYF	TGTGCCAGCAGCTTCCCTTCAGTAAGACCGTACGAGCAGTACTTC
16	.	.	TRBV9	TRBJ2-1	CASSVGGRGFYNEQFF	TGTGCCAGCAGCGTAGGTGGCAGGGGTTTTTACAATGAGCAGTTCTTC
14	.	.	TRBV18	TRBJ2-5	CASSPPALQETQYF	TGTGCCAGCTCACCACCCGCACTCCAAGAGACCCAGTACTTC
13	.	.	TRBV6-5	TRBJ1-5	CASQRGGIGPQHF	TGTGCCAGCCAACGTGGGGGGATCGGACCCCAGCATTTT
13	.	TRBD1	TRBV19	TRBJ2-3	CASSDRGPDTQYF	TGTGCCAGTAGTGACAGGGGGCCAGATACGCAGTATTTT
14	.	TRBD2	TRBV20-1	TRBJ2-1	CSASSGTSGNEQFF	TGCAGTGCTAGTAGTGGGACTAGCGGAAATGAGCAGTTCTTC
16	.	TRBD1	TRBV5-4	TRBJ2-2	CASRVSAGGYTGELFF	TGTGCCAGCAGGGTATCGGCAGGGGGCTACACCGGGGAGCTGTTTTTT
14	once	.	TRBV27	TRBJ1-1	CASSWAGVGAEAFF	TGTGCCAGCAGTTGGGCAGGGGTCGGGGCTGAAGCTTTCTTT
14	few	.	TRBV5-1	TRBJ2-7	CASSYDHGAYEQYF	TGCGCCAGCAGTTATGATCACGGGGCCTACGAGCAGTACTTC
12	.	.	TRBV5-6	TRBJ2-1	CASSLGFNEQFF	TGTGCCAGCAGCTTGGGGTTCAATGAGCAGTTCTTC
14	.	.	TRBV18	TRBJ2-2	CASSGVVNTGELFF	TGTGCCAGCTCAGGGGTGGTCAACACCGGGGAGCTGTTTTTT
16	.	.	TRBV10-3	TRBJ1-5	CAISEWGKEKGQPQHF	TGTGCCATCAGTGAATGGGGAAAGGAAAAAGGGCAGCCCCAGCATTTT
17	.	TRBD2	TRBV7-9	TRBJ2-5	CASSLSSGGARQETQYF	TGTGCCAGCAGCTTATCCAGCGGGGGGGCTAGGCAAGAGACCCAGTACTTC
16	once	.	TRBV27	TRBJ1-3	CASSEGIQYSGNTIYF	TGTGCCAGCAGCGAAGGCATACAGTACTCTGGAAACACCATATATTTT
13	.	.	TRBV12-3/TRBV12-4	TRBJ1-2	CASSPTRVDGYTF	TGTGCCAGCAGTCCCACGAGGGTAGATGGCTACACCTTC
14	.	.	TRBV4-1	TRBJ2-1	CASSQGLMYNEQFF	TGCGCCAGCAGCCAAGGTCTCATGTACAATGAGCAGTTCTTC
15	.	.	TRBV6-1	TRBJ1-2	CASSERGFYADGYTF	TGTGCCAGCAGTGAACGGGGTTTTTATGCGGATGGCTACACCTTC
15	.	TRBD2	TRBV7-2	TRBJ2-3	CASSLLAGGLDTQYF	TGTGCCAGCAGCTTATTAGCGGGGGGGTTGGATACGCAGTATTTT